The 18 T cell receptor beta chains below all came from one sample that was sequenced in a study of radiotherapy plus CTLA-4 blockade in lung cancer. The table came from immunoSEQ multiplex PCR; TCRdb's copy has only in-frame clones and leaves some out. The data hold tens of thousands of clones, with approximately 65% observed a single time. The source was peripheral blood, collected from a patient treated with radiotherapy plus ipilimumab. These receptors all stem from a human donor with non-small cell lung cancer whose response to radiotherapy plus ipilimumab could not be evaluated.

This clone was counted only a few times. V gene TRBV7-2 combines with J gene TRBJ2-3, with 14 bases matching TRBD2. Trimming cost V 5 bases and J 4 bases; bases outside gene matches: 2. Germline loops: CDR1 SGHTA, CDR2 FQGNSA. The length of the CDR3 is 15 residues. CDR3 region: CASSRLAGGPDTQYF. CDR3 bases: TGTGCCAGCAGCCGACTAGCGGGGGGGCCAGATACGCAGTATTTT. The variable domain in full, completed from reference TRBV7-2 and TRBJ2-3, reads GAGVSQSPSNKVTEKGKDVELRCDPISGHTALYWYRQSLGQGLEFLIYFQGNSAPDKSGLPSDRFSAERTGGSVSTLTIQRTQQEDSAVYLCASSRLAGGPDTQYFGPGTRLTVL.

The chain employs TRBV28 and TRBJ2-2; weak D call: TRBD2 (5 bases). The CDR3 has 16 residues. Germline V gene lookup returns CDR1 MDHEN and CDR2 SYDVKM. The V end lost 6 bases, the J end lost 3 bases, and 17 bases lay between the germline ends. The CDR3 reads CASRHLFRRDTGELFF. The CDR3 DNA sequence: TGTGCCAGCAGACACCTTTTCCGGCGGGACACCGGGGAGCTGTTTTTT.

The chain links TRBV11-3 to TRBJ2-1, with TRBD2 matching 9 bases. CDR3 length equals 16 residues. V was pared by 5 bases and J by 6 bases, with 11 bases of the junction left unmatched. Germline loops: CDR1 SGHNT, CDR2 YENEEA. CDR3 nucleotides: TGTGCCAGCAGCCCCTTTTCCCTAGCGGGATCCAATGAGCAGTTCTTC. Translated: CASSPFSLAGSNEQFF.

This rearrangement joins TRBV28 to TRBJ2-7; D may be TRBD2 (6 bases). V was pared by 2 bases and J by 9 bases, with 17 bases between. The germline V gene encodes CDR1 MDHEN and CDR2 SYDVKM. The CDR3 spans 14 residues. The CDR3, as DNA: TGTGCCAGCAGTTTAAGGGGACTCCAAAGGTTGCAGTACTTC. It translates to CASSLRGLQRLQYF.

The rearrangement joins TRBV5-6 to TRBJ1-6, with D possibly TRBD1 on 5 matching bases. The V end lost 4 bases, the J end lost 0 bases, and 14 bases lay between the germline ends. CDR3 length equals 17 residues. Germline-derived CDR1 and CDR2 are SGHDT and YYEEEE. CDR3 nucleotides: TGTGCCAGCAGCCCCCGGGGGGGGACCTCCTATAATTCACCCCTCCACTTT. Translated: CASSPRGGTSYNSPLHF. Using reference TRBV5-6 and TRBJ1-6 for the parts outside the CDR3, the full variable domain is DAGVTQSPTHLIKTRGQQVTLRCSPKSGHDTVSWYQQALGQGPQFIFQYYEEEERQRGNFPDRFSGHQFPNYSSELNVNALLLGDSALYLCASSPRGGTSYNSPLHFGNGTRLTVT.

This clone was observed a handful of times. This chain connects TRBV28 to TRBJ2-5; 7 nucleotides agree with TRBD1. The CDR3 consists of 14 residues. The J segment lost 0 bases and the V segment lost 6 bases, leaving 4 bases of the junction unmatched. Germline CDR1 and CDR2: MDHEN and SYDVKM. Here the CDR3 reads CASSQGQYQETQYF. The CDR3 nucleotides are TGTGCCAGCAGCCAGGGACAGTACCAAGAGACCCAGTACTTC.

V is TRBV7-2 and J is TRBJ2-7, with a weak D call TRBD2 (7 bases). Germline V gene data show CDR1 as SGHTA and CDR2 as FQGNSA. Trimming shortened V by 2 bases and J by 5 bases, and 16 bases separated the two germline ends. The length of the CDR3 is 15 residues. Here the CDR3 DNA reads TGTGCCAGCAGCTTAAGGCCGGGGGGCAGCGACGAGCAGTACTTC. Its translation: CASSLRPGGSDEQYF.

The rearrangement uses TRBV13 and TRBJ2-1; 11 nucleotides agree with TRBD2. CDR3 length: 14 residues. Per germline, CDR1 PRHDT and CDR2 FYEKMQ (reference sequence). V gave up 3 bases and J gave up 7 bases; unmatched junction bases: 2. This CDR3 is CASSFRLAGNEQFF. CDR3 bases: TGTGCCAGCAGCTTCCGACTAGCGGGAAATGAGCAGTTCTTC.

The V and J genes are TRBV5-4 and TRBJ1-1, with D unclear. The V end lost 0 bases, the J end lost 4 bases, and 13 bases lay between the germline ends. The CDR3 totals 15 residues. Germline CDR1 and CDR2: SGHNT and YYREEE (reference sequence). The CDR3, as DNA: TGTGCCAGCAGCTTGGGGTCAGGCAGCGGCACTGAAGCTTTCTTT. It yields the protein CASSLGSGSGTEAFF.

This chain uses TRBV14 with TRBJ2-7; the match to TRBD1 covers 8 bases. The germline gives CDR1 SGHDN, CDR2 FVKESK. V was clipped by 0 bases and J by 6 bases; unmatched bases: 4. The CDR3 has 14 residues. The CDR3 here is CASSQDWTGSEQYF. In DNA, the CDR3 is TGTGCCAGCAGCCAAGACTGGACAGGGTCCGAGCAGTACTTC.

This clone was detected only a few times. The chain carries TRBV6-5 and TRBJ2-3, with 7 bases fitting TRBD2. CDR3 length: 14 residues. The junction had 5 bases not matched to a gene; V was cut back by 6 bases and J by 2 bases. CDR1 and CDR2 from the germline V gene are MNHEY and SVGAGI. The CDR3 loop is CASSGDYLTDTQYF. The CDR3 nucleotides read TGTGCCAGCAGCGGGGACTACCTCACAGATACGCAGTATTTT.

This chain links TRBV29-1 with TRBJ1-1, with 7 bases lining up with TRBD1. Germline loops: CDR1 SQVTM, CDR2 ANQGSEA. The V segment lost 4 bases and the J segment 5 bases; nucleotides outside the gene matches: 7. This CDR3 spans 13 amino acids. The CDR3 protein is CSVAEGALTEAFF. CDR3 coding DNA: TGCAGCGTTGCTGAGGGGGCGCTTACTGAAGCTTTCTTT.

V usage is TRBV30 and J usage is TRBJ1-6, with 7 bases that match TRBD1. Germline lookup yields CDR1 GTSNPN and CDR2 SVGIG (reference sequence). V dropped 3 bases and J dropped 5; count of bases not matched to a gene: 13. The CDR3 is 17 amino acids. The CDR3 loop is CAWRRMTGISDNSPLHF. DNA for the CDR3: TGTGCCTGGAGGCGGATGACAGGGATAAGTGATAATTCACCCCTCCACTTT.

The chain couples TRBV5-5 to TRBJ1-6; TRBD1 matches 9 bases. Germline V gives CDR1 SGHKS, CDR2 YYEKEE (reference sequence). With 3 bases clipped from V and 5 bases from J, the junction kept 6 bases outside the gene matches. The CDR3 has 16 amino acids. CDR3 sequence (DNA): TGTGCCAGCAGCTCTTGGGGGACAGGGAATAATTCACCCCTCCACTTT. Its translation is CASSSWGTGNNSPLHF.

This clone was recorded once. This rearrangement joins TRBV10-1 to TRBJ2-1; TRBD2 agrees at 10 bases. V dropped 6 bases and J dropped 9; count of bases not matched to a gene: 17. CDR1 and CDR2 from the germline V gene are WNHNN and SYGVQD (reference sequence). This CDR3 is built from 17 residues. The CDR3, as DNA: TGCGCCAGCAGAACATTCTATGGGACTAGCGTTTATTGTGAGCAGTTCTTC. Translated: CASRTFYGTSVYCEQFF.

Only one count was recorded for this clone. The V gene is TRBV2, the J gene TRBJ2-1, with 7 bases aligning to TRBD2. This CDR3 is 15 amino acids long. Germline loops: CDR1 SNHLY, CDR2 FYNNEI. V gave up 6 bases and J gave up 4 bases; unmatched junction bases: 9. The CDR3 is CASRETGLLYNEQFF. The CDR3 DNA reads TGTGCCAGCAGGGAGACGGGACTACTATACAATGAGCAGTTCTTC. Supplemented by reference TRBV2 and TRBJ2-1, the full variable domain reads EPEVTQTPSHQVTQMGQEVILRCVPISNHLYFYWYRQILGQKVEFLVSFYNNEISEKSEIFDDQFSVERPDGSNFTLKIRSTKLEDSAMYFCASRETGLLYNEQFFGPGTRLTVL.

The V gene is TRBV6-1, the J gene TRBJ2-7, with D possibly being TRBD1 (5 bases). CDR1 and CDR2 from the germline V gene are MNHNS and SASEGT. This CDR3 contains 12 residues. Trimming pared 6 bases from V and 3 bases from J, leaving 9 bases between. CDR3 coding DNA: TGTGCCAGCAGCCGAAGGGGCTACGAGCAGTACTTC. As protein: CASSRRGYEQYF.

This clone was observed a single time. The chain's CDR3 is CASSIRGSNYGYTF. DNA for the CDR3: TGTGCCAGTAGTATACGGGGGAGCAACTATGGCTACACCTTC. The chain couples TRBV19 to TRBJ1-2; D perhaps matches TRBD1 (5 bases). Deletions cut 2 bases from V and 2 bases from J, with 9 bases between. The CDR3 covers 14 residues. The germline V gene has CDR1 LNHDA and CDR2 SQIVND (reference sequence).